Listed below are T cell receptor beta chains from one sample, sequenced in a study of blood T cells in healthy people across ages. TCRdb processed the 5' RACE reads anew with MiXCR; each CDR3 protein has one entry. The data contain 600,000 to 900,000 distinct CDR3 sequences, around a quarter of them singletons. These same data were also listed under a study on T cells of mothers and their children.

Material for sequencing was blood. All receptors come from a boy younger than 18 in good health. The CDR3 runs from the conserved cysteine through the conserved F or W. D genes are given only for firm matches. Only some rows state a clone size, as once, few, many or a class for expanded clones.

J: TRBJ2-3; size: NA; V: TRBV27; D: NA; DNA: TGTGCCAGCAGTTCCCAACCGGGAGATACGCAGTATTTT; CDR3: CASSSQPGDTQYF
J: TRBJ2-7; size: few; V: TRBV12-3/TRBV12-4; D: TRBD1; DNA: TGTGCCAGCAGTGAAGACCCGGGACAGTCCATCTACGAGCAGTACTTC; CDR3: CASSEDPGQSIYEQYF
J: TRBJ2-7; size: few; V: TRBV3-1; D: NA; DNA: TGTGCCAGCAGCCAAGAGGGGACAACCTACGAGCAGTACTTC; CDR3: CASSQEGTTYEQYF
J: TRBJ1-2; size: many; V: TRBV12-3/TRBV12-4; D: TRBD1; DNA: TGTGCCAGCAGTCGGGACAGCCCTAACTATGGCTACACCTTC; CDR3: CASSRDSPNYGYTF
J: TRBJ2-3; size: many; V: TRBV13; D: NA; DNA: TGTGCCAGCAGCTTAGGCAGAGGAGATACGCAGTATTTT; CDR3: CASSLGRGDTQYF
J: TRBJ1-1; size: NA; V: TRBV9; D: NA; DNA: TGTGCCAGCAGCGTAGATCCAAGCATGAACACTGAAGCTTTCTTT; CDR3: CASSVDPSMNTEAFF
J: TRBJ1-1; size: NA; V: TRBV29-1; D: NA; DNA: TGCAGCGTCCTGGGAAGAACGGAGAACACTGAAGCTTTCTTT; CDR3: CSVLGRTENTEAFF
J: TRBJ2-7; size: NA; V: TRBV6-5; D: TRBD1; DNA: TGTGCCAGCACCCGAGGGGGCCCAGGCGAGCAGTACTTC; CDR3: CASTRGGPGEQYF
J: TRBJ1-5; size: NA; V: TRBV28; D: NA; DNA: TGTGCCAGCACGACCGGGGGTCGCCTAAACCGTCAGCCCCAGCATTTT; CDR3: CASTTGGRLNRQPQHF
J: TRBJ2-7; size: few; V: TRBV5-6; D: NA; DNA: TGTGCCAGCAGCTTGGAGAAGAGCTACGAGCAGTACTTC; CDR3: CASSLEKSYEQYF
J: TRBJ2-5; size: NA; V: TRBV7-2; D: NA; DNA: TGTGCCAGCAGCTACCAAGTGGGGCTCCAGGGCGGGACCCAGTACTTC; CDR3: CASSYQVGLQGGTQYF
J: TRBJ2-7; size: NA; V: TRBV6-5; D: TRBD2; DNA: TGTGCCAGCAGTTCTAGCGGGGGGTCGGCGAGGGAGCAGTACTTC; CDR3: CASSSSGGSAREQYF
J: TRBJ1-1; size: few; V: TRBV2; D: NA; DNA: TGTGCCAGCAGTGTATCAGGGGAAACTGAAGCTTTCTTT; CDR3: CASSVSGETEAFF
J: TRBJ2-1; size: few; V: TRBV7-2; D: NA; DNA: TGTGCCAGCAGCATAACTAGCTTACGGTACAATGAGCAGTTCTTC; CDR3: CASSITSLRYNEQFF
J: TRBJ1-2; size: NA; V: TRBV28; D: NA; DNA: TGTGCCAGCAGTCCGGATCCGGGGTATGGCTACACCTTC; CDR3: CASSPDPGYGYTF
J: TRBJ1-2; size: NA; V: TRBV20-1; D: TRBD1; DNA: TGCAGTGCTTCGAAGGACAGGGAGTACGGCTACACCTTC; CDR3: CSASKDREYGYTF
J: TRBJ2-5; size: NA; V: TRBV7-9; D: NA; DNA: TGTGCCAGCAGCTTAGTCGCCAGCCAAGAGACCCAGTACTTC; CDR3: CASSLVASQETQYF
J: TRBJ1-2; size: NA; V: TRBV5-6; D: NA; DNA: TGTGCCAGCAGCTCGGAGGGGCAGGGTCTTCACTATGGCTACACCTTC; CDR3: CASSSEGQGLHYGYTF
J: TRBJ2-1; size: NA; V: TRBV5-1; D: TRBD2; DNA: TGCGCCAGCAGCTTGGCAGGGTTAGCGGGGGTTCCCTACAATGAGCAGTTCTTC; CDR3: CASSLAGLAGVPYNEQFF
J: TRBJ2-7; size: NA; V: TRBV20-1; D: NA; DNA: TGCAGTGCTAATCCCACAGGGTACGAGCAGTACTTC; CDR3: CSANPTGYEQYF
J: TRBJ1-5; size: NA; V: TRBV9; D: TRBD1; DNA: TGTGCCAGCAGCTTGACAGGGTCTAGTGGGCCCCAGCATTTT; CDR3: CASSLTGSSGPQHF
J: TRBJ2-5; size: NA; V: TRBV7-9; D: TRBD2; DNA: TGTGCCAGCAGCTTAGCGCTTCCTAGCGGACAAGAGACCCAGTACTTC; CDR3: CASSLALPSGQETQYF
J: TRBJ2-7; size: NA; V: TRBV18; D: NA; DNA: TGTGCCAGCTCACCACGACCAGGGGGAGGGAACGAGCAGTACTTC; CDR3: CASSPRPGGGNEQYF
J: TRBJ2-3; size: few; V: TRBV5-5; D: NA; DNA: TGTGCCAGCAGCTTGGGTGAACAGCAGGGGGGGTGGAGCACAGATACGCAGTATTTT; CDR3: CASSLGEQQGGWSTDTQYF
J: TRBJ1-2; size: many; V: TRBV4-1; D: NA; DNA: TGTGCCAGCAGCCAAGACAGCTATGGCTACACCTTC; CDR3: CASSQDSYGYTF
J: TRBJ1-2; size: NA; V: TRBV10-3; D: NA; DNA: TGTGCCATCAGCAAAAAACACAGCGATTGGACCTATGGCTACACCTTC; CDR3: CAISKKHSDWTYGYTF
J: TRBJ2-1; size: once; V: TRBV5-1; D: TRBD2; DNA: TGCGCCAGCAGCTTGAGGACTAGCGGGGCTACTTTGCCCTACAATGAGCAGTTCTTC; CDR3: CASSLRTSGATLPYNEQFF
J: TRBJ2-7; size: few; V: TRBV10-3; D: TRBD1; DNA: TGTGCCATCAAAAGACAGGGTTTAGACGAGCAGTACTTC; CDR3: CAIKRQGLDEQYF
J: TRBJ2-3; size: NA; V: TRBV2; D: TRBD2; DNA: TGTGCCATGCTTGGGGGGGGCACAGATACGCAGTATTTT; CDR3: CAMLGGGTDTQYF
J: TRBJ2-5; size: few; V: TRBV28; D: TRBD1; DNA: TGTGCCAGCAGTCAAATCGAGACAGGGGCTAAAGAGACCCAGTACTTC; CDR3: CASSQIETGAKETQYF